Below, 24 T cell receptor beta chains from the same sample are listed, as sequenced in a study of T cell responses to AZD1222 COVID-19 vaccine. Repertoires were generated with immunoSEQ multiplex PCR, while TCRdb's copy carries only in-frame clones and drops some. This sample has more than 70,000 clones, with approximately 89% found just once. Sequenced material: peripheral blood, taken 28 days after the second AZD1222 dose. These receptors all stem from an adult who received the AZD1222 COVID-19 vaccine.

The CDR3 reads CASSPLTGIGNGYTF. The CDR3 DNA reads as TGTGCCAGCAGCCCACTTACAGGGATTGGGAATGGCTACACCTTC. The chain uses TRBV11-1 and TRBJ1-2; possible D gene TRBD1, 6 bases. CDR3 length equals 15 residues. The V gene lost 5 bases and the J gene lost 6 bases, with 19 bases spanning the gap. Germline values: CDR1 SGHAT, CDR2 FQDESV (reference sequence). The full variable domain, in which reference TRBV11-1 and TRBJ1-2 provide the parts outside the CDR3, is EAEVAQSPRYKITEKSQAVAFWCDPISGHATLYWYRQILGQGPELLVQFQDESVVDDSQLPKDRFSAERLKGVDSTLKIQPAELGDSAMYLCASSPLTGIGNGYTFGSGTRLTVV.

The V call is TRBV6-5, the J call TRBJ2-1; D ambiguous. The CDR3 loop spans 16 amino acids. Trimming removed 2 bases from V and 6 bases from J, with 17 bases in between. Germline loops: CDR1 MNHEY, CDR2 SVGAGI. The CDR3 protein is CASSYERLHRRNEQFF. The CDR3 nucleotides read TGTGCCAGCAGTTACGAAAGGCTCCATCGGCGCAATGAGCAGTTCTTC.

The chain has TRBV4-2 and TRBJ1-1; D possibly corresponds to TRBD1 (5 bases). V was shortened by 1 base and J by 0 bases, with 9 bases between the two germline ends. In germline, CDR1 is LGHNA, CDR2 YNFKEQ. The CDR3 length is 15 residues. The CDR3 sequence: CASSQGGQVNTEAFF. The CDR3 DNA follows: TGTGCCAGCAGCCAAGGAGGACAAGTGAACACTGAAGCTTTCTTT.

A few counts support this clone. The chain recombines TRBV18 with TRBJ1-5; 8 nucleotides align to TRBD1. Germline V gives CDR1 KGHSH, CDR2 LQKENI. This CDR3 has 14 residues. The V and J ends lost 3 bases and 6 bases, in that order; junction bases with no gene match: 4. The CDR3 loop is CASSPGDRTQPQHF. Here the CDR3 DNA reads TGTGCCAGCTCACCTGGGGACAGGACTCAGCCCCAGCATTTT.

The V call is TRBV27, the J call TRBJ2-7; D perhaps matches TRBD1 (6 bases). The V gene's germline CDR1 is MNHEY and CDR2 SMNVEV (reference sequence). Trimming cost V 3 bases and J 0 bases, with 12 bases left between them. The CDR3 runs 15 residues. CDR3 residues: CASSLKQGASYEQYF. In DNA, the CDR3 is TGTGCCAGCAGTTTGAAACAGGGAGCCTCCTACGAGCAGTACTTC.

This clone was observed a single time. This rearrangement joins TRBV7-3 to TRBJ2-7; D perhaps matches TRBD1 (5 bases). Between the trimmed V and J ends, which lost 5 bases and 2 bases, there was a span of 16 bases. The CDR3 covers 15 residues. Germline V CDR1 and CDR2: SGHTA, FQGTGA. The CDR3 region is CASSPGAGRTYEQYF. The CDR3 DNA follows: TGTGCCAGCAGCCCTGGCGCAGGGCGCACCTACGAGCAGTACTTC.

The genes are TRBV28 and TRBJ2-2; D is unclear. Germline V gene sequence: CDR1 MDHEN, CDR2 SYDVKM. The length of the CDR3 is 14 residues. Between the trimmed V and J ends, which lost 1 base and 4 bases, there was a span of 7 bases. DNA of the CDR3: TGTGCCAGCAGTTTATCCCGGACCACCGGGGAGCTGTTTTTT. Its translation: CASSLSRTTGELFF.

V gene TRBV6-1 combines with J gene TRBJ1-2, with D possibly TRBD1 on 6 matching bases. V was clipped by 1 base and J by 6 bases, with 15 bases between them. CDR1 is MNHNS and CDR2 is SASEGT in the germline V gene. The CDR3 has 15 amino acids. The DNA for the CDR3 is TGTGCCAGCAGTGAAGACTGGCAGGGGAGGAATGGCTACACCTTC. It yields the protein CASSEDWQGRNGYTF.

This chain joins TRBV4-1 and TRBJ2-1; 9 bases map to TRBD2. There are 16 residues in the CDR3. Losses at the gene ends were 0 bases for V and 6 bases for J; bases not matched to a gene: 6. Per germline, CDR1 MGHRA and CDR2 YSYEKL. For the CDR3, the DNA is TGCGCCAGCAGCCAAGATTTAGGCGGGAGGGGCAATGAGCAGTTCTTC. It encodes CASSQDLGGRGNEQFF.

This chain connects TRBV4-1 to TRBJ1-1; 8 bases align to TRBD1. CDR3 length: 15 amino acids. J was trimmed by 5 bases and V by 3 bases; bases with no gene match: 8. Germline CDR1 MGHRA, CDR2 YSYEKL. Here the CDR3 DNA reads TGCGCCAGCAGCCAGGCAACAGGGGGTGGAACTGAAGCTTTCTTT. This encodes CASSQATGGGTEAFF.

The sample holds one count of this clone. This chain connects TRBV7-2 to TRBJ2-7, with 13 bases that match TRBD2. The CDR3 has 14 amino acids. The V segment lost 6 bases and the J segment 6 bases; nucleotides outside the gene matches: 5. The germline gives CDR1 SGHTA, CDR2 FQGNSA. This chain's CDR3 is CASSPTSGRVEQYF. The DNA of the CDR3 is TGTGCCAGCAGTCCCACTAGCGGGAGGGTCGAGCAGTACTTC.

The CDR3 DNA reads TGTGCCCACAGGGGCTCTGGCACTGAAGCTTTCTTT. Protein product: CAHRGSGTEAFF. The V and J genes are TRBV2 and TRBJ1-1; 7 positions match TRBD1. The CDR3 extends over 12 amino acids. J lost 4 bases, V lost 11 bases, and 7 bases had no gene match. Germline lookup yields CDR1 SNHLY and CDR2 FYNNEI.

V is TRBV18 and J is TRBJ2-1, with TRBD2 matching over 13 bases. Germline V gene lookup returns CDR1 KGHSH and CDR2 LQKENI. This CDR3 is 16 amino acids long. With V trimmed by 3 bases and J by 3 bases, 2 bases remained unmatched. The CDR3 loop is CASSPGTSGNYNEQFF. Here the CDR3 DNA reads TGTGCCAGCTCACCTGGGACTAGCGGGAACTACAATGAGCAGTTCTTC. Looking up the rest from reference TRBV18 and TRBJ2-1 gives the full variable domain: NAGVMQNPRHLVRRRGQEARLRCSPMKGHSHVYWYRQLPEEGLKFMVYLQKENIIDESGMPKERFSAEFPKEGPSILRIQQVVRGDSAAYFCASSPGTSGNYNEQFFGPGTRLTVL.

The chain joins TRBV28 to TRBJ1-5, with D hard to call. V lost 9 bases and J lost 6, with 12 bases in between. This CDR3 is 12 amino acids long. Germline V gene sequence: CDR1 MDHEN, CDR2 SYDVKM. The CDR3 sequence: CASGTVVQPQHF. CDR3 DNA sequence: TGTGCCAGTGGTACGGTCGTTCAGCCCCAGCATTTT.

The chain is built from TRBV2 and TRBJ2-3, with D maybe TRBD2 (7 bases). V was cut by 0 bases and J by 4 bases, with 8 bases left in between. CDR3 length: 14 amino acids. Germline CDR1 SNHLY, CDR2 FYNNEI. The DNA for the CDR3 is TGTGCCAGCAGTGAAGCGGGGGGGCCAGATACGCAGTATTTT. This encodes CASSEAGGPDTQYF. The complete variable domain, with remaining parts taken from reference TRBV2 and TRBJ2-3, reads EPEVTQTPSHQVTQMGQEVILRCVPISNHLYFYWYRQILGQKVEFLVSFYNNEISEKSEIFDDQFSVERPDGSNFTLKIRSTKLEDSAMYFCASSEAGGPDTQYFGPGTRLTVL.

The CDR3 DNA sequence: TGTGCCAGCAAAGGGGACCTCAGGATCTACGAGCAGTACTTC. Translation gives CASKGDLRIYEQYF. The chain carries TRBV2 and TRBJ2-7; perhaps D is TRBD1 or TRBD2 (5 bases each). Germline lookup yields CDR1 SNHLY and CDR2 FYNNEI. V was trimmed by 7 bases and J by 3 bases, leaving 16 bases between them. This CDR3 has 14 residues.

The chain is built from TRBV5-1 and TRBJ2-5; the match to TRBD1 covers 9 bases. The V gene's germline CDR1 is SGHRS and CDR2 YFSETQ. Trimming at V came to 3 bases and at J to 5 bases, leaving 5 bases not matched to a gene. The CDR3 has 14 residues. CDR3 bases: TGCGCCAGCAGCTGGAAGGACAGGGGTGAGACCCAGTACTTC. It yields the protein CASSWKDRGETQYF.

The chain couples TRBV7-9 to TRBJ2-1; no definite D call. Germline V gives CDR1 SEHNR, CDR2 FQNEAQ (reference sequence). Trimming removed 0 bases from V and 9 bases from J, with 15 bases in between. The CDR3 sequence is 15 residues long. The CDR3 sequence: CASSLATGWLGEQFF. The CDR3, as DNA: TGTGCCAGCAGCTTAGCAACCGGATGGCTTGGTGAGCAGTTCTTC.

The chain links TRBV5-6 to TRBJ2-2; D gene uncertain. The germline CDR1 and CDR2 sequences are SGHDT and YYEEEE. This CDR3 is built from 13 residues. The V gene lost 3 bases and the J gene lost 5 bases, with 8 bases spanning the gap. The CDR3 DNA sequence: TGTGCCAGCAGCTCGGCCATGACCGGGGAGCTGTTTTTT. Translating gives CASSSAMTGELFF.

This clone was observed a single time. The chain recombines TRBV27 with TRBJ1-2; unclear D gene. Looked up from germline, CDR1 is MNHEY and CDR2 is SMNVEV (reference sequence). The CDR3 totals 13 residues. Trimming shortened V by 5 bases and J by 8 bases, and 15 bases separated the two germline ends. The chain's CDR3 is CASSTNGRFGYTF. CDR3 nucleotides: TGTGCCAGCAGTACTAACGGGAGATTCGGCTACACCTTC.

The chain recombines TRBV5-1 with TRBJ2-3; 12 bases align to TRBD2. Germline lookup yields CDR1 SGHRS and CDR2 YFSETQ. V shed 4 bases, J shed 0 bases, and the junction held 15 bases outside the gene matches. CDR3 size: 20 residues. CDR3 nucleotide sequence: TGCGCCAGCAGCCTCTTCCCTGGACTAGCGGGATACTCTAGCACAGATACGCAGTATTTT. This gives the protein CASSLFPGLAGYSSTDTQYF. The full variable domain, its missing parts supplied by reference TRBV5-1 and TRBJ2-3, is KAGVTQTPRYLIKTRGQQVTLSCSPISGHRSVSWYQQTPGQGLQFLFEYFSETQRNKGNFPGRFSGRQFSNSRSEMNVSTLELGDSALYLCASSLFPGLAGYSSTDTQYFGPGTRLTVL.

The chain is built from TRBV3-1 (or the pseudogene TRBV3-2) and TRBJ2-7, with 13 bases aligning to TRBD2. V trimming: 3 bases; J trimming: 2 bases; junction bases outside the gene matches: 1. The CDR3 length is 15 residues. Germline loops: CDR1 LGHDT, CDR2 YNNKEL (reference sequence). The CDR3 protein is CASSQGLAGTYEQYF. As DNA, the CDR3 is TGTGCCAGCAGCCAGGGACTAGCGGGAACCTACGAGCAGTACTTC.

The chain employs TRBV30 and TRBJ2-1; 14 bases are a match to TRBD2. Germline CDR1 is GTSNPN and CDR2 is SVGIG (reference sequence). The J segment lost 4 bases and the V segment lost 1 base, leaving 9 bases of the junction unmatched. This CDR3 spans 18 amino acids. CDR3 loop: CAWSATSGRAKGYNEQFF. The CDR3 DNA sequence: TGTGCCTGGAGTGCGACTAGCGGGAGGGCCAAGGGTTACAATGAGCAGTTCTTC.

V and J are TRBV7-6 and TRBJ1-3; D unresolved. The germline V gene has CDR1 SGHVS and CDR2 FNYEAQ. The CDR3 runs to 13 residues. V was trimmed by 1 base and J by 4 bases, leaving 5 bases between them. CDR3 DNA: TGTGCCAGCAGCTTAGGGGGAGGAAACACCATATATTTT. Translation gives CASSLGGGNTIYF.